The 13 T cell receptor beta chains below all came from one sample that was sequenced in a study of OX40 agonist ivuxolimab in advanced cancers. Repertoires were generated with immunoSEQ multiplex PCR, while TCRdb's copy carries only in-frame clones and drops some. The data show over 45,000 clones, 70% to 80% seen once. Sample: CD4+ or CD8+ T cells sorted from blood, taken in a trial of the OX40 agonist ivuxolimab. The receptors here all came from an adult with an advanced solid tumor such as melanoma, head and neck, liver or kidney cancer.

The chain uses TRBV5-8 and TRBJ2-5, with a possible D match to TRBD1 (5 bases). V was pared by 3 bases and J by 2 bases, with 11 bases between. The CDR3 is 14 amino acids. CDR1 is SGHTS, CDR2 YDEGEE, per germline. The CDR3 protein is CASSSRQTQETQYF. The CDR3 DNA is TGTGCCAGCAGCTCACGACAGACTCAAGAGACCCAGTACTTC.

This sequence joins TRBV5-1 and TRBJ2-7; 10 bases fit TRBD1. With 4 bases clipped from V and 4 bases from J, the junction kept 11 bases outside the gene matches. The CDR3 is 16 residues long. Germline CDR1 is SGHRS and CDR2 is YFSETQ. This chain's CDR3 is CASSRDARQGAYEQYF. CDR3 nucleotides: TGCGCCAGCAGCAGGGATGCGAGACAGGGGGCGTACGAGCAGTACTTC.

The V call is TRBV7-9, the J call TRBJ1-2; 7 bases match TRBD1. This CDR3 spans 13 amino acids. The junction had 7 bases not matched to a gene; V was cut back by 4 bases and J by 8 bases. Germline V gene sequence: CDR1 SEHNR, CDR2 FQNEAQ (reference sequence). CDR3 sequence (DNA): TGTGCCAGCAGCTCCAGGGGGGAGAGGGGCTACACCTTC. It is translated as CASSSRGERGYTF.

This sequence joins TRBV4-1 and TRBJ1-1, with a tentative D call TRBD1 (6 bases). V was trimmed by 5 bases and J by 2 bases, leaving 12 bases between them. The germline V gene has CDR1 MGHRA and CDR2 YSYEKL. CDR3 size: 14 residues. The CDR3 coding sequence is TGCGCCAGCAGCTCACGGACAGCAAACACTGAAGCTTTCTTT. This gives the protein CASSSRTANTEAFF.

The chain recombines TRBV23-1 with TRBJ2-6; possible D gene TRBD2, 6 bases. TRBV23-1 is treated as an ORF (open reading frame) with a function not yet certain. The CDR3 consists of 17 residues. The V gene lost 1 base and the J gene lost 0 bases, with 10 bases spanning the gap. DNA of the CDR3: TGCGCCAGCAGTCAATTGGAGGGATACTCTGGGGCCAACGTCCTGACTTTC. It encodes CASSQLEGYSGANVLTF.

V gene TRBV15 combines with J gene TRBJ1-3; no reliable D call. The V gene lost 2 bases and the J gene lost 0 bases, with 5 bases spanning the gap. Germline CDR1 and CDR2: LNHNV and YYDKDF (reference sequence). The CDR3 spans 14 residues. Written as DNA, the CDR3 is TGTGCCACCAGCAGATACGGCTCTGGAAACACCATATATTTT. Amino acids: CATSRYGSGNTIYF.

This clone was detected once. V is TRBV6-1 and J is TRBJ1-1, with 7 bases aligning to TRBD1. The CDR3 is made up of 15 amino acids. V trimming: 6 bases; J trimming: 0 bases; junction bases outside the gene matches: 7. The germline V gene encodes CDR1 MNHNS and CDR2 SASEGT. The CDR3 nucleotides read TGTGCCAGCAGACGTAGGACAGGCTTGAACACTGAAGCTTTCTTT. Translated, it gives CASRRRTGLNTEAFF.

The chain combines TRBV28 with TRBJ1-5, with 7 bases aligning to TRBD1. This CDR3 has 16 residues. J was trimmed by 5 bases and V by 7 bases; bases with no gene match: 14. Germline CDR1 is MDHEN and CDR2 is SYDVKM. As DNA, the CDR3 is TGTGCCAGCACTCACGGGGGGAGGGGGCCGGATCAGCCCCAGCATTTT. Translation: CASTHGGRGPDQPQHF.

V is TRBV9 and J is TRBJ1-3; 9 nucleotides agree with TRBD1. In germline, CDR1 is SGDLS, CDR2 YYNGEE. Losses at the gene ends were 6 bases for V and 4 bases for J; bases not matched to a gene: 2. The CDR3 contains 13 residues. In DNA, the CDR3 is TGTGCCAGCAAAGGACAGGGGGGAAACACCATATATTTT. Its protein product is CASKGQGGNTIYF.

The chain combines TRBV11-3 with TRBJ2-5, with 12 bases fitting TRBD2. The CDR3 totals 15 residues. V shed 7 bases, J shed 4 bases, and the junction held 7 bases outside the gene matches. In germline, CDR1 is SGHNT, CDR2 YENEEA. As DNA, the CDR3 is TGTGCCAGCACCCTGCTAGCGGGAGGGGGAGAGACCCAGTACTTC. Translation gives CASTLLAGGGETQYF.

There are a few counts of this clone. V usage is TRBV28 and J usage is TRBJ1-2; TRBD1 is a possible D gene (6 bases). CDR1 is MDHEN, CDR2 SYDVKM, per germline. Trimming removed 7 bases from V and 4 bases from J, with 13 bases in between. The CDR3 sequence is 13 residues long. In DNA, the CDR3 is TGTGCCAGCACCCCAAGGGGGGCCTATGGCTACACCTTC. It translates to CASTPRGAYGYTF.

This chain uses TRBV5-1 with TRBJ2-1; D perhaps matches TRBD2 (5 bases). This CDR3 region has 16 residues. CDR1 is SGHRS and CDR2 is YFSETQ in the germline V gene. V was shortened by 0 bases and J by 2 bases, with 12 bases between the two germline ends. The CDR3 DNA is TGCGCCAGCAGCTTGGGGAGCGGCCAACCCTACAATGAGCAGTTCTTC. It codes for CASSLGSGQPYNEQFF.

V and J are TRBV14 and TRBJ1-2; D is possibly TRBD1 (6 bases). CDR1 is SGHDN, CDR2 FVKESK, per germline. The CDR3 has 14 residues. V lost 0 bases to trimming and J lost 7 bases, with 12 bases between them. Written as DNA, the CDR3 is TGTGCCAGCAGCCAAGACCGACAGGACGGTGGCTACACCTTC. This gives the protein CASSQDRQDGGYTF.